This T cell receptor beta chain was identified in a study of T cells after yellow fever vaccination. As TCR cDNA was made by 5'RACE template switching, a universal primer site and UMIs were added. TCRdb processed the 5' RACE reads anew with MiXCR; each CDR3 protein has one entry. The sample consists of some 100,000 distinct CDR3 sequences, about 7.2% of them appearing once. This clonotype was seen at least ten times. Its antigen is still unknown. Whole-study findings and limits: Once the booster was given, most primary-vaccination clones reappeared, at just over 95% for CD4 and 88% for CD8. The presence of abundant clonotypes contaminating from the bulk population was possible in FACS-sorted repertoires.

V dropped 3 bases and J dropped 0 bases, with 9 bases sitting between them. This CDR3 has 14 residues. CDR1 and CDR2 (germline): DFQATT, SNEGSKA (reference sequence). This clonotype was obtained from a man aged 18 to 30 who received the YFV17D yellow fever vaccine. The genes are TRBV20-1 and TRBJ1-3; no reliable D call. This specimen consisted of CD4+ T cells sorted from PBMCs, obtained around 45 days after the first yellow fever vaccination. The CDR3 loop reads CSARTATSGNTIYF. The CDR3 DNA reads TGCAGTGCTAGGACGGCTACCTCTGGAAACACCATATATTTT.